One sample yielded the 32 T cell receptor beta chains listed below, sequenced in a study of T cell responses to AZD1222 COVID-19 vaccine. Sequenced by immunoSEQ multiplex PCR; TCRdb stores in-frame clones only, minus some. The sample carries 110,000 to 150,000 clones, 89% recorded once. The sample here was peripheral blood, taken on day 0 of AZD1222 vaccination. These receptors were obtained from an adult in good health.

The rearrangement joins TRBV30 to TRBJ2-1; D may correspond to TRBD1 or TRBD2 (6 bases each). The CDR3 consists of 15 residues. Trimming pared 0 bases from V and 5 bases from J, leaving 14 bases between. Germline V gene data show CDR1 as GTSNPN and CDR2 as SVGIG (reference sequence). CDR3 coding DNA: TGTGCCTGGAGTGTACAGGGCGGGGATAACAATGAGCAGTTCTTC. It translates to CAWSVQGGDNNEQFF.

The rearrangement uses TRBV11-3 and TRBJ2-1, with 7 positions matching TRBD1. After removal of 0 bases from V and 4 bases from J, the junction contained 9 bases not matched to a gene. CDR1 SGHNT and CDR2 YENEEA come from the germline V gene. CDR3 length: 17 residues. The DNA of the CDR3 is TGTGCCAGCAGCTTAGATTCAGGGGGTTTGGGGTACAATGAGCAGTTCTTC. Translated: CASSLDSGGLGYNEQFF.

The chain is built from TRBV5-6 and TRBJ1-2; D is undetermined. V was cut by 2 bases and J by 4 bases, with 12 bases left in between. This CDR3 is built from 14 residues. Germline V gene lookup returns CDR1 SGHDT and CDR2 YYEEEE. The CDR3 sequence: CASSFSRSAYGYTF. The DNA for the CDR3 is TGTGCCAGCAGCTTTTCCCGTTCTGCCTATGGCTACACCTTC.

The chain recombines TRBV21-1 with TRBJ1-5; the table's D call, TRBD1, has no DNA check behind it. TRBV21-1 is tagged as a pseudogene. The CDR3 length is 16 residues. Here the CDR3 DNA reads TGTGCCAGCAGCAAAGTGGGCAGAGCTCACAATCAGCCCCAGCATTTT. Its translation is CASSKVGRAHNQPQHF.

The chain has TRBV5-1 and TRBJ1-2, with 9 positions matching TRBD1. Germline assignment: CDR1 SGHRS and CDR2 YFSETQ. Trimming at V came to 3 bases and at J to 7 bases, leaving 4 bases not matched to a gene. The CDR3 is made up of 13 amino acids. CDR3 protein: CASSYGTGSGYTF. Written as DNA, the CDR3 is TGCGCCAGCAGCTATGGGACAGGGTCTGGCTACACCTTC.

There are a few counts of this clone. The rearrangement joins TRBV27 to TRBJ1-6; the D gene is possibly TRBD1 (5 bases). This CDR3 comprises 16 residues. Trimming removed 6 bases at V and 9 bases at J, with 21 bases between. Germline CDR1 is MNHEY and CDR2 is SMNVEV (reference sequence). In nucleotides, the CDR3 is TGTGCCAGCAGAGTTGATACCGGGACTACGGGTTCACCCCTCCACTTT. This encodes CASRVDTGTTGSPLHF.

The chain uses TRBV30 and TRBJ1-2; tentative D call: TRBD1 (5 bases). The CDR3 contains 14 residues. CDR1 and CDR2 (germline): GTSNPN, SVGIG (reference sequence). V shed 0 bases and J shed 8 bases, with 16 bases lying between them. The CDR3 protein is CAWSVRGGVAGYTF. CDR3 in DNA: TGTGCCTGGAGTGTAAGGGGAGGGGTGGCCGGCTACACCTTC.

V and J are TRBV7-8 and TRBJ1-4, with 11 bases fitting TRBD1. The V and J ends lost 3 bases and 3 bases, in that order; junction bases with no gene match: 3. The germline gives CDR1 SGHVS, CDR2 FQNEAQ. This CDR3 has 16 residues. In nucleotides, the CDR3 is TGTGCCAGCAGCTTCGGGGACAGGGGGTCTAATGAAAAACTGTTTTTT. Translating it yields CASSFGDRGSNEKLFF.

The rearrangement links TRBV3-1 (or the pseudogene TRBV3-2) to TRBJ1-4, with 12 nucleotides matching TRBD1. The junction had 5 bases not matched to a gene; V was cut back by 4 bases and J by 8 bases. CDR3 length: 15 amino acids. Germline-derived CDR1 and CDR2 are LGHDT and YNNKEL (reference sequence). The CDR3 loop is CASSRGTGGREKLFF. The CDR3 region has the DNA TGTGCCAGCAGCCGCGGGACAGGGGGCCGAGAAAAACTGTTTTTT.

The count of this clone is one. CDR3 coding DNA: TGCGCCAGCAGCTTGGCAGGGGAGGACACTGAAGCTTTCTTT. As protein: CASSLAGEDTEAFF. The chain combines TRBV5-1 with TRBJ1-1; D is perhaps TRBD1 (6 bases). CDR1 is SGHRS, CDR2 YFSETQ, per germline. V was clipped by 0 bases and J by 3 bases, with 9 bases between them. The CDR3 spans 14 residues.

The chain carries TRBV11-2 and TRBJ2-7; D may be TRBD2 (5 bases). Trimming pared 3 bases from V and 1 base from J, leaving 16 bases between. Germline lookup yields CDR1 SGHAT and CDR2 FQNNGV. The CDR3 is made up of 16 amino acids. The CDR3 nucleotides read TGTGCCAGCAGCTTCGTTGGACTCGAACGGTCCTACGAGCAGTACTTC. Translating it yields CASSFVGLERSYEQYF.

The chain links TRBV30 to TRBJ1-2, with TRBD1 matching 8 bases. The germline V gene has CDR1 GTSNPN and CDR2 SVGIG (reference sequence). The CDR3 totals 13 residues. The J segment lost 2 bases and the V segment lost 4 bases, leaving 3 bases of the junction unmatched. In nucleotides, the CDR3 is TGTGCCTGGATGCGGACAGGGAACTATGGCTACACCTTC. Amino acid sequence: CAWMRTGNYGYTF.

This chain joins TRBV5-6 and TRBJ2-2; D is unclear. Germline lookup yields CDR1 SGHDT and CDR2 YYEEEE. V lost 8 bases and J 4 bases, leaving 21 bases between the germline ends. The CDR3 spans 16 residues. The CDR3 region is CARIKPDPRGTGELFF. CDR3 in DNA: TGTGCCAGGATAAAACCCGACCCCCGAGGCACCGGGGAGCTGTTTTTT.

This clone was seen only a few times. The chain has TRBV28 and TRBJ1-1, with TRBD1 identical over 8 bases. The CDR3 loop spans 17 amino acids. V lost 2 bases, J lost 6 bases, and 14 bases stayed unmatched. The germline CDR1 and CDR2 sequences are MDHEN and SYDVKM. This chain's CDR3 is CASSLRRDRKRGAEAFF. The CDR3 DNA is TGTGCCAGCAGTTTACGCCGGGACAGGAAACGTGGCGCTGAAGCTTTCTTT.

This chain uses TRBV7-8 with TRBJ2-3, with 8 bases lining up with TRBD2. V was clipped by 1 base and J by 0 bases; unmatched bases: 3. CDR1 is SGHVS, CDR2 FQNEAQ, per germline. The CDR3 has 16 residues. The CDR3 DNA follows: TGTGCCAGCAGCTTAGGTATAGCGGGGAGCACAGATACGCAGTATTTT. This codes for CASSLGIAGSTDTQYF.

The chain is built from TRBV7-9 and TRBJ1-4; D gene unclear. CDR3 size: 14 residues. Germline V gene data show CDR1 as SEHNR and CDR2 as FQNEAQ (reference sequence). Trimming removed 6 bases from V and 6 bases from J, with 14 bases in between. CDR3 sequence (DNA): TGTGCCAGCAGACACAGAGGGAATCATGAAAAACTGTTTTTT. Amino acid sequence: CASRHRGNHEKLFF. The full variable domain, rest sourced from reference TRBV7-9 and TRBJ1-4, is DTGVSQNPRHKITKRGQNVTFRCDPISEHNRLYWYRQTLGQGPEFLTYFQNEAQLEKSRLLSDRFSAERPKGSFSTLEIQRTEQGDSAMYLCASRHRGNHEKLFFGSGTQLSVL.

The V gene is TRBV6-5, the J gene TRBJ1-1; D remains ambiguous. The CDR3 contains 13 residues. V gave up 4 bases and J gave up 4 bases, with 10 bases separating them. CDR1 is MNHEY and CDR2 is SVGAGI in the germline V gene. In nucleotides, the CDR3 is TGTGCCAGCAGTTCCTCATATTCCACTGAAGCTTTCTTT. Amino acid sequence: CASSSSYSTEAFF.

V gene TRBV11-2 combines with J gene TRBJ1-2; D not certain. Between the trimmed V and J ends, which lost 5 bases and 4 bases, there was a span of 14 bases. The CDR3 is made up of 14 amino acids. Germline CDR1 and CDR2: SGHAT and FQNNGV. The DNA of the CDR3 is TGTGCCAGCAGCCCGAAACCTGTCTTCTATGGCTACACCTTC. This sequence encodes CASSPKPVFYGYTF.

CDR3 in DNA: TGTGCCAGTAGATTACAGGGGGGCACTGAAGCTTTCTTT. Protein: CASRLQGGTEAFF. The V call is TRBV27, the J call TRBJ1-1; 8 positions match TRBD1. CDR1 is MNHEY, CDR2 SMNVEV, per germline (reference sequence). The CDR3 is made up of 13 amino acids. J gave up 4 bases and V 9 bases, and 7 bases lay outside the gene matches.

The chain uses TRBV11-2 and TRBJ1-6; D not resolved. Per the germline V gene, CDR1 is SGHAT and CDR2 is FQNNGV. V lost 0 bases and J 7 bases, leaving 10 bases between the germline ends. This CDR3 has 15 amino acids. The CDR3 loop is CASSLERRLNSPLHF. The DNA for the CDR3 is TGTGCCAGCAGCTTAGAACGACGGCTGAATTCACCCCTCCACTTT.

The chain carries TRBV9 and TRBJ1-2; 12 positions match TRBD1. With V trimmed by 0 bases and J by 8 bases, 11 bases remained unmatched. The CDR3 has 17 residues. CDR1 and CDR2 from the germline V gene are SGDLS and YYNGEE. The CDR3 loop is CASSVDSRGQGARGYTF. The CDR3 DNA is TGTGCCAGCAGCGTAGACTCAAGGGGACAGGGGGCGCGGGGCTACACCTTC.

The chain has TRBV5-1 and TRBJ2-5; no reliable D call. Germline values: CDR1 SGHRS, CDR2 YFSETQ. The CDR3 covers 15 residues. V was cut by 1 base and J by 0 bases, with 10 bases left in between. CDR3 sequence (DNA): TGCGCCAGCAGCTTGTGGGGTAGGGACCAAGAGACCCAGTACTTC. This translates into CASSLWGRDQETQYF.

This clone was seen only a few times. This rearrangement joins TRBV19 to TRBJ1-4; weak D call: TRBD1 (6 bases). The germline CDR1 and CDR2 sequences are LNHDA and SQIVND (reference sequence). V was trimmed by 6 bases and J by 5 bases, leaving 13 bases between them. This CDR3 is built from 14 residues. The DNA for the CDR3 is TGTGCCAGTAGGCCCTTGGGGACAAATGAAAAACTGTTTTTT. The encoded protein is CASRPLGTNEKLFF.

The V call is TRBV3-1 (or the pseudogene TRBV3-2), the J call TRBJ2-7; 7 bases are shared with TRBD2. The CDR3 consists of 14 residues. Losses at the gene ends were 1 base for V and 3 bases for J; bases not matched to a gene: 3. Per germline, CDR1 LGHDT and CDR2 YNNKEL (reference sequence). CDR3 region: CASSQASGGYEQYF. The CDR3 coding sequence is TGTGCCAGCAGCCAAGCATCGGGGGGCTACGAGCAGTACTTC.

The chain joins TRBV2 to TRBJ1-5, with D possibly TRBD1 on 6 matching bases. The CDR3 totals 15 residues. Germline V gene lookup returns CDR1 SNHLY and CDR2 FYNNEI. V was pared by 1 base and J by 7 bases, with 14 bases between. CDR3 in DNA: TGTGCCAGCAGTGAAGGGCAGGGTCAGGGGCAGCCCCAGCATTTT. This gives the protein CASSEGQGQGQPQHF.

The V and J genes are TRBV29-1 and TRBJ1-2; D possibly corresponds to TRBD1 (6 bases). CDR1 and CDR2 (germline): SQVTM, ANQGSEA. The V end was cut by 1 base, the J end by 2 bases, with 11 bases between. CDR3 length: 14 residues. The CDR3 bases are TGCAGCGTTGAAGTCGGACAGCCAAACTATGGCTACACCTTC. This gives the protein CSVEVGQPNYGYTF.

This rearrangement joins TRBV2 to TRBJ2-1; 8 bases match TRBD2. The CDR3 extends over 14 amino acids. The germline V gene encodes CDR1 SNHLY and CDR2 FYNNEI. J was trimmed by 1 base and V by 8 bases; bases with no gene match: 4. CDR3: CASRGLASYNEQFF. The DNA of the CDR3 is TGTGCCAGCCGAGGACTAGCATCCTACAATGAGCAGTTCTTC.

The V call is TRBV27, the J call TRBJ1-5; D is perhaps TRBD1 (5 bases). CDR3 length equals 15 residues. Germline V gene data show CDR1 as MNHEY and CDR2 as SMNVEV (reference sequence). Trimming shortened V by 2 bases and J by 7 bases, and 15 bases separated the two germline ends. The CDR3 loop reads CASSLGGQGRQPQHF. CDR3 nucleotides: TGTGCCAGCAGTTTAGGTGGTCAGGGACGGCAGCCCCAGCATTTT.

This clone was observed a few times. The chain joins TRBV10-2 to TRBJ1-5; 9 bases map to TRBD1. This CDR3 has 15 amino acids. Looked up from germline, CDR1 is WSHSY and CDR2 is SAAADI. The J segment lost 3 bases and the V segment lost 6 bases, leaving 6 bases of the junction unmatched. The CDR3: CASRLTGGPNQPQHF. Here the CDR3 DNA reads TGCGCCAGCAGACTAACAGGGGGCCCCAATCAGCCCCAGCATTTT.

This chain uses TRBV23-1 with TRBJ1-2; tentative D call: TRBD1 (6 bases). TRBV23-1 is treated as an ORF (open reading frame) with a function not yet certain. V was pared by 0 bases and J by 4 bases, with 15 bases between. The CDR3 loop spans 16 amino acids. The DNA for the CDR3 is TGCGCCAGCAGTCAATCGTGGGGCAGGGGAATCTATGGCTACACCTTC. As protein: CASSQSWGRGIYGYTF.

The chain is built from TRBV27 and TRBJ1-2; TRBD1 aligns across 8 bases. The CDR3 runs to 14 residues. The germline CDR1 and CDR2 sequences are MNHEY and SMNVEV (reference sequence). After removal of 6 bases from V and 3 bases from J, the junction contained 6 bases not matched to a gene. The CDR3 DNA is TGTGCCAGCAGGGGCAGGGGGCTGTACTATGGCTACACCTTC. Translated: CASRGRGLYYGYTF.

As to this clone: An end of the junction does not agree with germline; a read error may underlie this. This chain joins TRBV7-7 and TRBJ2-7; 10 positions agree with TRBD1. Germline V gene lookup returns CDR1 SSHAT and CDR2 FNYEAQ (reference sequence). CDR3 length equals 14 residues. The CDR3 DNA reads TGTGCTAGCAGCTTCGGGACAGGGGACTACGAGCAGTACTTC. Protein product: CASSFGTGDYEQYF.